This T cell receptor (beta chain) derives from a study of T cells in Graves' hyperthyroidism and ophthalmopathy. Turning to the study itself: At initial diagnosis, before any treatment had begun, peripheral blood was obtained.

V shed 5 bases and J shed 14 bases, with 10 bases lying between them. The CDR3 totals 11 residues. CDR1 and CDR2 from the germline V gene are SNHLY and FYNNEI. Regions amplified from RNA transcripts were the TCR beta CDR3 regions. Researchers ran a first-round RT-PCR on the TCR CDR3 using the HTBI primer set. In TCRdb, the multiplex PCR reads were re-called with MiXCR into one record per CDR3 protein. The sample yields around 340,000 distinct CDR3 sequences, about 20% seen once. Stable disease denoted Graves' hyperthyroidism without ophthalmopathy progression within 18 months. Subjects aged 18 to 65 presented with newly diagnosed hyperthyroidism of less than 2 months' duration.

The chain is built from TRBV2 and TRBJ1-6, with D maybe TRBD1 (5 bases). Sample: blood. The receptor's source is a woman aged 50 to 60 with Graves' hyperthyroidism. Here the CDR3 reads CASSTGLTLHF. The CDR3 DNA reads TGTGCCAGCAGTACAGGTTTAACCCTCCACTTT. Combining the CDR3 with reference TRBV2 and TRBJ1-6 gives the whole variable domain EPEVTQTPSHQVTQMGQEVILRCVPISNHLYFYWYRQILGQKVEFLVSFYNNEISEKSEIFDDQFSVERPDGSNFTLKIRSTKLEDSAMYFCASSTGLTLHFGNGTRLTVT.